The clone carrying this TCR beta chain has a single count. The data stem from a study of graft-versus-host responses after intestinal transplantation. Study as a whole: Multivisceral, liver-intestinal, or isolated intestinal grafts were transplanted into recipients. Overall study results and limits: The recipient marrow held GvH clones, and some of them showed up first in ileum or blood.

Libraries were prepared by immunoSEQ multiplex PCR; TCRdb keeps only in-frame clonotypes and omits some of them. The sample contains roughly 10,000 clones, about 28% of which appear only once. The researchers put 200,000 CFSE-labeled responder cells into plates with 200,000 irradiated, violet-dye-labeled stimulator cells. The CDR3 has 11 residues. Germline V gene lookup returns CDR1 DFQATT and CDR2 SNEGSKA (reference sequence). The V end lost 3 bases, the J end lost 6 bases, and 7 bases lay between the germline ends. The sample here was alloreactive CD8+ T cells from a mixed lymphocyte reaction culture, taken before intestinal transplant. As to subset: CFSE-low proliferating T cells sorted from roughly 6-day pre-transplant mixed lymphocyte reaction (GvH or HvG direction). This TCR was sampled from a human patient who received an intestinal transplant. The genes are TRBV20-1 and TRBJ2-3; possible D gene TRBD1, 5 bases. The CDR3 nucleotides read TGCAGTGCTAGGGACATCGATACGCAGTATTTT. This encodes CSARDIDTQYF.